This note documents a single TCR beta chain sequence. The data derive from a study of shared clonotypes between healthy human individuals. V shed 1 base, J shed 10 bases, and the junction held 9 bases outside the gene matches. The CDR3 runs 14 residues. Germline CDR1 MNHNS, CDR2 SASEGT. Only in-frame clones appear in the TCRdb table, and some are missing; sequencing was by immunoSEQ multiplex PCR. The sample has roughly 2.5 million clones, around nine tenths seen once; the top ten hold 0.13% to 0.15%. The sample was naive CD4+ T cells sorted from blood. Subset specified: CD45RA+ positively selected. V and J are TRBV6-1 and TRBJ1-1; 7 nucleotides match TRBD1. The clonotype comes from a man between 18 and 29 years old in good health. CDR3 in DNA: TGTGCCAGCAGTGAAGATGGACAGGTGGGTCGAGCTTTCTTT. Translation gives CASSEDGQVGRAFF.